A selection of T cell receptor beta chains follows, all from one sample in a study of T cells in Graves' hyperthyroidism and ophthalmopathy. One entry per CDR3 protein results from TCRdb running MiXCR on the multiplex PCR reads. The data hold approximately 530,000 distinct CDR3 sequences, with about 20% observed a single time. The sample taken for sequencing was blood. These receptors were obtained from a man in his forties with Graves' ophthalmopathy. Each CDR3 is given with its conserved first and last residue. Fields, in order: clone size, V gene, CDR3 protein. Rows give clone size only sometimes, using once, few, many, or a class for an expanded clone.

size: -
V: TRBV20-1
CDR3: CSARDQWASGGAAGQYF

size: many
V: TRBV6-2/TRBV6-3
CDR3: CASHRTAWGTGELFF

size: -
V: TRBV6-1
CDR3: CASTKEAGANVLTF

size: few
V: TRBV6-2/TRBV6-3
CDR3: CASSPWGDSNQPQHF

size: few
V: TRBV15
CDR3: CATSRERAVQETQYF

size: -
V: TRBV28
CDR3: CASRSEAGVPYEQYF

size: -
V: TRBV2
CDR3: CASRGRTRGWRFF

size: many
V: TRBV7-8
CDR3: CASSQLHRGNEQFF

size: -
V: TRBV9
CDR3: CASSTQGYSYNEQFF

size: -
V: TRBV6-1
CDR3: CASSSALAGALTEAFF

size: -
V: TRBV30
CDR3: CAWSGGVDTEAFF

size: -
V: TRBV6-5
CDR3: CASSYPGEPQETQYF

size: few
V: TRBV28
CDR3: CASSLIQTTDTQYF

size: few
V: TRBV20-1
CDR3: CSARPGGSTDTQYF

size: few
V: TRBV20-1
CDR3: CSARDGERRTDTQYF

size: once
V: TRBV6-5
CDR3: CASSLRPGTGGSGYTF

size: many
V: TRBV11-2
CDR3: CASSLPPLDTQYF

size: -
V: TRBV10-3
CDR3: CAISGTSGGRRDTQYF

size: few
V: TRBV7-8
CDR3: CASSWPGLPGTGELFF

size: many
V: TRBV11-2
CDR3: CASSLAGPGELFF

size: few
V: TRBV30
CDR3: CAWSRTATGELFF

size: few
V: TRBV5-1
CDR3: CASRRSGTGELFF

size: -
V: TRBV7-8
CDR3: CASSQEALATDTQYF

size: -
V: TRBV27
CDR3: CASSFGYDRGKNIQYF

size: -
V: TRBV7-3
CDR3: CASSPDSLNEKLFF

size: -
V: TRBV10-3
CDR3: CAISDGQGTNSPLHF

size: -
V: TRBV10-3
CDR3: CATRIPLAGEQYF

size: many
V: TRBV2
CDR3: CASSDHPGQKLASNTGELFF

size: many
V: TRBV18
CDR3: CASSPRQGDQPQHF